The entry below gives a single T cell receptor (beta chain) sequence along with its context. These data originate in a study of technical replicates of blood from several donors. In germline, CDR1 is SGHRS, CDR2 YFSETQ. The CDR3 consists of 13 residues. V was trimmed by 6 bases and J by 2 bases, leaving 12 bases between them. The repertoire was sequenced with immunoSEQ multiplex PCR; TCRdb's copy has only in-frame clones and lacks some. The sample lists around 57,000 clones; almost 97% were seen once. The receptor's source is a human donor in good health. The sequenced sample was T cells isolated from PBMCs. This rearrangement joins TRBV5-1 to TRBJ2-7; TRBD2 is a possible D gene (6 bases). DNA for the CDR3: TGCGCCAGCAACCGGGACTCAACCTACGAGCAGTACTTC. Translating gives CASNRDSTYEQYF.